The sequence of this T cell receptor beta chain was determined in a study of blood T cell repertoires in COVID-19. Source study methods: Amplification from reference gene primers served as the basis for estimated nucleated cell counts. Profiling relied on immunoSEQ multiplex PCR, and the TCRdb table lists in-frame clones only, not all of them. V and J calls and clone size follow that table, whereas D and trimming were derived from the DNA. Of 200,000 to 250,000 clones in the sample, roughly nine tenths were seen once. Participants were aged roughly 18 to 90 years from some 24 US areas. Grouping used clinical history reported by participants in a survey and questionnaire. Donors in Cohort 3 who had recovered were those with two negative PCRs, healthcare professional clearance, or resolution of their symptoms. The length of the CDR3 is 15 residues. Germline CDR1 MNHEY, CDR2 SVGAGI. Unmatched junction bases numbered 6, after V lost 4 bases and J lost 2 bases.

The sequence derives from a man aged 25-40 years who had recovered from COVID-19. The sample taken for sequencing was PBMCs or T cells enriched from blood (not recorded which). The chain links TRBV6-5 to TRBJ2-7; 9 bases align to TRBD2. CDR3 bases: TGTGCCAGCAGTTCTTCTAGCGGGGCAACCTACGAGCAGTACTTC. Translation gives CASSSSSGATYEQYF.